These T cell receptor beta chains were read from a single sample in a study of Ad26.COV2.S vaccination and SARS-CoV-2 variants. The table came from immunoSEQ multiplex PCR; TCRdb's copy has only in-frame clones and leaves some out. The sample carries roughly 350,000 clones, around 87% recorded once. Sequenced here: peripheral blood, sampled in a trial of Ad26.COV2.S vaccine versus placebo. These receptors came from a person between 18 and 59 years old who received the Ad26.COV2.S COVID-19 vaccine or a placebo. Each CDR3 is given with its conserved first and last residue. Rows give clone size only sometimes, using once, few, many, or a class for an expanded clone.

J	V	size	length	CDR3
TRBJ1-5	TRBV19	few	13	CASSIPLQQPQHF
TRBJ2-3	TRBV7-2	.	16	CASSRAGTGSTDTQYF
TRBJ1-4	TRBV27	.	13	CASRGTENEKLFF
TRBJ2-5	TRBV5-1	.	17	CASSLRDSGRSQETQYF
TRBJ1-1	TRBV21-1	.	16	CASSPFWAVLNTEAFF
TRBJ1-1	TRBV27	.	13	CASSLARSTEAFF
TRBJ2-7	TRBV6-5	once	14	CASSSRQGEREQYF
TRBJ1-3	TRBV18	once	16	CASLLDRGVSGNTIYF
TRBJ2-5	TRBV11-2	.	15	CASSLPLGTKETQYF
TRBJ1-1	TRBV5-5	.	13	CASSFQGDTEAFF
TRBJ2-2	TRBV30	.	16	CAWSLRRLANTGELFF
TRBJ1-5	TRBV2	.	16	CASTPSFARFNQPQHF
TRBJ1-2	TRBV6-5	once	14	CASSFRTGGDGYTF
TRBJ2-7	TRBV19	.	15	CASSPRDASSYEQYF
TRBJ1-2	TRBV15	.	15	CATSRDDGGMSGYTF
TRBJ2-3	TRBV7-2	.	13	CASSPPRGTTQYF
TRBJ1-1	TRBV7-9	few	14	CASSPQAGGTWAFF
TRBJ2-7	TRBV5-1	.	14	CASSTRDRAYEQYF
TRBJ2-3	TRBV7-3	.	15	CASSLRSGGPDTQYF
TRBJ2-5	TRBV10-3	.	15	CAISLGQRGQETQYF
TRBJ2-3	TRBV7-9	.	16	CASSSRAGVGWDTQYF
TRBJ2-5	TRBV24-1	.	13	CATSDRDSETQYF
TRBJ1-1	TRBV19	.	14	CASSPQTLNTEAFF
TRBJ2-1	TRBV7-8	.	15	CASSFAASSYNEQFF
TRBJ2-2	TRBV10-3	.	13	CAMTGSNTGELFF
TRBJ2-7	TRBV5-4	.	15	CASSPGGGGPYEQYF
TRBJ1-6	TRBV14	.	13	CASSQSQWSPLHF
TRBJ2-2	TRBV4-3	.	15	CASSQDLSGGGELFF
TRBJ1-2	TRBV9	few	15	CASSTTGRLDNGYTF
TRBJ1-1	TRBV30	.	11	CATDRGTEAFF
TRBJ2-1	TRBV4-3	.	16	CASSQGGDLSYNEQFF
TRBJ2-4	TRBV25-1	.	14	CASSGEDRVNIQYF
TRBJ2-1	TRBV2	.	13	CASRGLAGNEQFF
TRBJ1-1	TRBV6-1	.	16	CASSEAHVTVNTEAFF
TRBJ2-7	TRBV7-9	.	13	CASSLAGGLEQYF
TRBJ2-7	TRBV4-1	.	15	CASSQVRGSSYEQYF
TRBJ2-3	TRBV6-5	.	14	CASGTGDNTDTQYF
TRBJ1-1	TRBV7-9	.	16	CASSPRLRGGVAEAFF
TRBJ2-7	TRBV11-2	.	14	CASSYQADSYEQYF
TRBJ2-7	TRBV19	once	12	CASSIWSGEQYF
TRBJ2-2	TRBV7-6	.	15	CASSPGQGAGGELFF
TRBJ2-7	TRBV12-3/TRBV12-4	.	12	CASSEDGYEQYF
TRBJ2-1	TRBV4-1	once	16	CASRTLDRGKVNEQFF
TRBJ1-1	TRBV4-2	.	13	CASSQQGLTEAFF
TRBJ2-2	TRBV7-9	.	15	CASFARGKIAGELFF